A single sample gave rise to the 9 T cell receptor beta chains below, sequenced in a study of neurological immune-mediated disorders. One entry per CDR3 protein results from TCRdb running MiXCR on the 5' RACE reads. The repertoire consists of tens of thousands of distinct CDR3 sequences, with approximately 5.8% occurring once and the leading ten covering approximately 1.5%. The sequenced material came from CD4+ T cells from blood. The receptor set was obtained from a woman under 30 with multiple sclerosis.

In its sample, this clonotype was seen many times. The chain joins TRBV14 to TRBJ1-1, with TRBD1 matching over 7 bases. Germline loops: CDR1 SGHDN, CDR2 FVKESK. This CDR3 is built from 13 residues. V was pared by 6 bases and J by 6 bases, with 7 bases of the junction left unmatched. The DNA for the CDR3 is TGTGCCAGCAGTCTCAACAGGGGCCCTGAAGCTTTCTTT. Translation: CASSLNRGPEAFF.

At least ten counts were recorded for this clonotype. The chain couples TRBV12-3 or TRBV12-4 to TRBJ2-3; possibly TRBD2 for D (5 bases). The CDR3 sequence is 14 residues long. With 10 bases removed from V and 5 bases from J, the gap between germline ends came to 19 bases. The CDR3 loop is CAIRGSRGGDTQYF. In DNA, the CDR3 is TGTGCCATCCGTGGATCACGAGGAGGAGATACGCAGTATTTT.

At least ten counts were recorded for this clonotype. This sequence joins TRBV2 and TRBJ2-5; 11 positions agree with TRBD2. Per the germline V gene, CDR1 is SNHLY and CDR2 is FYNNEI. CDR3 length: 15 residues. The junction had 6 bases not matched to a gene; V was cut back by 4 bases and J by 5 bases. DNA for the CDR3: TGTGCCAGCAGTGGACTAGCGGGGAAGGGGGAGACCCAGTACTTC. As protein: CASSGLAGKGETQYF. Full variable domain (outside the CDR3, taken from reference TRBV2 and TRBJ2-5): EPEVTQTPSHQVTQMGQEVILRCVPISNHLYFYWYRQILGQKVEFLVSFYNNEISEKSEIFDDQFSVERPDGSNFTLKIRSTKLEDSAMYFCASSGLAGKGETQYFGPGTRLLVL.

The table lists this clonotype with many counts. This chain uses TRBV10-1 with TRBJ2-2; D remains unclear. The V end lost 2 bases, the J end lost 4 bases, and 5 bases lay between the germline ends. This CDR3 spans 13 amino acids. Germline lookup yields CDR1 WNHNN and CDR2 SYGVQD (reference sequence). The DNA of the CDR3 is TGCGCCAGCAGTGAGAGAGGCACCGGGGAGCTGTTTTTT. It translates to CASSERGTGELFF.

This clonotype was counted many times. The V and J genes are TRBV18 and TRBJ1-2; no clear D gene. The V end lost 0 bases, the J end lost 8 bases, and 13 bases lay between the germline ends. Germline values: CDR1 KGHSH, CDR2 LQKENI. The CDR3 runs 14 residues. The CDR3 region is CASSPPSGFEGYTF. The CDR3 DNA reads as TGTGCCAGCTCACCACCATCCGGTTTTGAAGGCTACACCTTC.

This clonotype occurred many times. The chain uses TRBV10-3 and TRBJ1-5, with 11 bases aligning to TRBD1. The trim removed 3 bases at V and 3 bases at J, leaving 7 bases unmatched. The CDR3 loop spans 17 amino acids. CDR1 is ENHRY, CDR2 SYGVKD, per germline. The CDR3 nucleotides are TGTGCCATCAGTGAACGGCTTGGACAGGGGGCCAATCAGCCCCAGCATTTT. Translating it yields CAISERLGQGANQPQHF.

This clonotype is labeled medium-sized (0.01 to 0.1%). The chain employs TRBV11-1 and TRBJ2-5, with D unresolved. CDR1 is SGHAT, CDR2 FQDESV, per germline (reference sequence). With 3 bases removed from V and 2 bases from J, the gap between germline ends came to 4 bases. CDR3 length equals 12 residues. In nucleotides, the CDR3 is TGTGCCAGCAGCTTGGGGCAAGAGACCCAGTACTTC. Amino acids: CASSLGQETQYF.

This clonotype was seen ten or more times. V and J are TRBV7-2 and TRBJ1-3; 9 bases match TRBD1. Germline values: CDR1 SGHTA, CDR2 FQGNSA. This CDR3 comprises 14 residues. The V segment lost 7 bases and the J segment 4 bases; nucleotides outside the gene matches: 5. CDR3 sequence (DNA): TGTGCCAGCACCGGGACAGGGACAGGAAACACCATATATTTT. Its protein is CASTGTGTGNTIYF. Full variable domain (missing parts from reference TRBV7-2 and TRBJ1-3): GAGVSQSPSNKVTEKGKDVELRCDPISGHTALYWYRQSLGQGLEFLIYFQGNSAPDKSGLPSDRFSAERTGGSVSTLTIQRTQQEDSAVYLCASTGTGTGNTIYFGEGSWLTVV.

This clonotype was counted many times. This chain connects TRBV7-2 to TRBJ1-4; tentatively, D is TRBD1 (6 bases). The CDR3 runs 16 residues. Germline CDR1 SGHTA, CDR2 FQGNSA. Trimming removed 5 bases at V and 3 bases at J, with 16 bases between. CDR3 in DNA: TGTGCCAGCAGCCTCCCCAGGGGTTCGGCTAATGAAAAACTGTTTTTT. Translated, it gives CASSLPRGSANEKLFF. The whole variable domain, filled in from reference TRBV7-2 and TRBJ1-4, reads GAGVSQSPSNKVTEKGKDVELRCDPISGHTALYWYRQSLGQGLEFLIYFQGNSAPDKSGLPSDRFSAERTGGSVSTLTIQRTQQEDSAVYLCASSLPRGSANEKLFFGSGTQLSVL.